Below, one T cell receptor beta chain is given with its context. Antigen: not known. The method was immunoSEQ multiplex PCR; TCRdb's version includes in-frame clones alone and lacks a portion of them. The sample carries more than 25,000 clones, about four fifths recorded once. This sample is drawn from a study of Tregs in tolerant kidney transplant recipients. Study overall: CD4+CD25+CD127- cells came from approximately three-day belatacept mixed lymphocyte reactions, some with 5-day graft donor restimulation. Study-level points and caveats: Expanding Tregs on activated donor B cells appeared to best identify donor-specific TCRbeta clones. Biological reproducibility was not directly addressed, but technical replication error appeared minimal. Validation in larger populations is needed because few patients were studied.

The clonotype was recovered from a human donor in good health. Sequenced sample: Tregs from blood cultured with allogeneic cells.

The CDR3 nucleotides read TGTGCCAGCAGCTCCGGGTCTCCTGGGGGCACGCAGTATTTT. This encodes CASSSGSPGGTQYF. The chain has TRBV5-6 and TRBJ2-3; a possible D gene is TRBD1 (6 bases). Germline V gene lookup returns CDR1 SGHDT and CDR2 YYEEEE. CDR3 length equals 14 residues. V lost 3 bases to trimming and J lost 9 bases, with 17 bases between them.